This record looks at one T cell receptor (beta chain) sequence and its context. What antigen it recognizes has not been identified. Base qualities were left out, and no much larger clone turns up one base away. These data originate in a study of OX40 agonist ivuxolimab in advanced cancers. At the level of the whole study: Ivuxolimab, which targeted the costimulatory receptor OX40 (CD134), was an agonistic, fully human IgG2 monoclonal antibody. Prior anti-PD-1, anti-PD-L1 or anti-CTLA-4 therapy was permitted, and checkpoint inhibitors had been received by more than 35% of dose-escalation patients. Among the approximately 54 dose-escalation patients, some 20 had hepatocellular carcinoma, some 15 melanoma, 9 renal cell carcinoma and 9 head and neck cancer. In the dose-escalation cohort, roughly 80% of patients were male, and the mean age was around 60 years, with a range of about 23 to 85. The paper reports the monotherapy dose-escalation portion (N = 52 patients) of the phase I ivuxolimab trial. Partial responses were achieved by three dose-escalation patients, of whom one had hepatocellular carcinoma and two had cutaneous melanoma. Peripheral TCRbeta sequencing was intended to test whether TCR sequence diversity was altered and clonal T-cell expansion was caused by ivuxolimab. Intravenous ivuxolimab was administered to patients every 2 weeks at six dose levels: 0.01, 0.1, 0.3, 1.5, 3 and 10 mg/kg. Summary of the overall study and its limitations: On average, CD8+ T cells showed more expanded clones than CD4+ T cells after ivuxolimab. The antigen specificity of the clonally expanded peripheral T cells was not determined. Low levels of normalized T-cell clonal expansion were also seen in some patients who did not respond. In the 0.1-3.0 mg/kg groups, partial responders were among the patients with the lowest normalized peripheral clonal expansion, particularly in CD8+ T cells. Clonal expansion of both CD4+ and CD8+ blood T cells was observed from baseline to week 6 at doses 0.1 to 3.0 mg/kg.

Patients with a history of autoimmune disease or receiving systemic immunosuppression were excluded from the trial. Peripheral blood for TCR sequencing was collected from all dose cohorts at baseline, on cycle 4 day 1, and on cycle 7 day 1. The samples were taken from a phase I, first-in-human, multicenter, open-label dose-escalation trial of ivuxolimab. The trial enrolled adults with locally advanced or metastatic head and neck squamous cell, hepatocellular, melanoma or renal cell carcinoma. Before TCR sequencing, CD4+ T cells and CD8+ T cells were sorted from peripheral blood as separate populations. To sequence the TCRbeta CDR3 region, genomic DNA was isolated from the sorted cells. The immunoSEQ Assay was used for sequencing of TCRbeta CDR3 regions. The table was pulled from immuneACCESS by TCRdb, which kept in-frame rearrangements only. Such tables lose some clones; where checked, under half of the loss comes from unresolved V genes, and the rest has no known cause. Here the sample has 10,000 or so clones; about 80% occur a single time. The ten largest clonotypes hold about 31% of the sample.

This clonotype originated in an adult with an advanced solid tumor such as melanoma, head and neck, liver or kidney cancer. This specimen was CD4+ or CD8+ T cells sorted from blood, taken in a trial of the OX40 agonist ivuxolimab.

This receptor has the CDR3 CASSGLAGGPLNLTDTQYF. The nucleotides read TGTGCCAGCAGCGGACTAGCGGGAGGACCGCTTAACCTCACAGATACGCAGTATTTT. The chain was built from TRBV13 and TRBJ2-3; the junction holds 14 bases that match TRBD2. From the germline V gene (reference sequence), CDR1 is PRHDT and CDR2 is FYEKMQ. The CDR3 numbers 19 residues from cysteine through phenylalanine. The only DNA kept is the CDR3, 57 bases in frame from the first base. V is pruned by 5 bases and J by 2 bases, leaving 12 bases of the junction without a gene match.